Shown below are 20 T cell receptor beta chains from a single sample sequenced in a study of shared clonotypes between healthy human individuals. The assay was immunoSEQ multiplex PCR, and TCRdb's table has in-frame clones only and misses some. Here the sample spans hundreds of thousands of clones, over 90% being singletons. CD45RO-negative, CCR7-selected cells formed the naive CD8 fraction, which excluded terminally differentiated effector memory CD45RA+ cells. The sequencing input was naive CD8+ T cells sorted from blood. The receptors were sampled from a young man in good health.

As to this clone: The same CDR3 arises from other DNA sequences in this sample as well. The CDR3 DNA sequence: TGTGCCAGCAGCCCAAGGGGGGACAATGAGCAGTTCTTC. Translated, it gives CASSPRGDNEQFF. This rearrangement joins TRBV6-5 to TRBJ2-1; D tentatively reads TRBD1 or TRBD2 (6 bases each). This CDR3 region has 13 residues. Germline V gives CDR1 MNHEY, CDR2 SVGAGI. V was clipped by 6 bases and J by 5 bases, with 11 bases between them.

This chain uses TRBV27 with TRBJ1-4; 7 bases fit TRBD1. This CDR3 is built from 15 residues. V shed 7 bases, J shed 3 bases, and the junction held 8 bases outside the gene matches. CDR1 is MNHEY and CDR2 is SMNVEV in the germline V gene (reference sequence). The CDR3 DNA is TGTGCCAGCAAGCCTCGGGACAGACCTAATGAAAAACTGTTTTTT. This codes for CASKPRDRPNEKLFF.

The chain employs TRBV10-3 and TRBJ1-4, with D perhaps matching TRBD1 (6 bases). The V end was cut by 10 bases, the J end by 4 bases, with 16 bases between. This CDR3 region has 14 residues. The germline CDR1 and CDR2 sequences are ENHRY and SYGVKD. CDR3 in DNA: TGTGCCACCCAAAAAGGGGGTGGTAATGAAAAACTGTTTTTT. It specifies CATQKGGGNEKLFF.

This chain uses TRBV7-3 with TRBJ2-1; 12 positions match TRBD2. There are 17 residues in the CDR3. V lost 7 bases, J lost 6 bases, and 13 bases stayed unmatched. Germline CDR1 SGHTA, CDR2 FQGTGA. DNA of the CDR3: TGTGCCAGCACCCCCGCCGTGCTAGCGGGAGGGCTCAATGAGCAGTTCTTC. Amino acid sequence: CASTPAVLAGGLNEQFF.

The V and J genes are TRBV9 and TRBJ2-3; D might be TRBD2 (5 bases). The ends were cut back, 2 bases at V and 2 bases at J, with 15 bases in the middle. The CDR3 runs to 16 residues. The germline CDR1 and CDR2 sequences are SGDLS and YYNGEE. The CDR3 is CASSVTQRGPTDTQYF. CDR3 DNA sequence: TGTGCCAGCAGCGTTACGCAGCGAGGGCCCACAGATACGCAGTATTTT.

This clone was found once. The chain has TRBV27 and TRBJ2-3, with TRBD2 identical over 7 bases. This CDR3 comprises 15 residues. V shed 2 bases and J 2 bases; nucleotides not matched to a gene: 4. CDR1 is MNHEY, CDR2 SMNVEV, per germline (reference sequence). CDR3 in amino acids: CASSLRGGATDTQYF. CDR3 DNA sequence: TGTGCCAGCAGTTTACGGGGAGGGGCCACAGATACGCAGTATTTT.

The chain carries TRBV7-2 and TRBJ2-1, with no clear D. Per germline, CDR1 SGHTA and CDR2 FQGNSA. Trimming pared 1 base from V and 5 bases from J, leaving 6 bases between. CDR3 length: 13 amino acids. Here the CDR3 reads CASSLVADNEQFF. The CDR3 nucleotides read TGTGCCAGCAGCTTAGTTGCGGACAATGAGCAGTTCTTC.

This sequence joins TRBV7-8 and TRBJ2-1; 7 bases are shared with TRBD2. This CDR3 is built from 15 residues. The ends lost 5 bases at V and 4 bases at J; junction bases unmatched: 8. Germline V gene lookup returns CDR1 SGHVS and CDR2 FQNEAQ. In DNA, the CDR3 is TGTGCCAGCAGCGCCTGGACTAGAGAGTACAATGAGCAGTTCTTC. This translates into CASSAWTREYNEQFF.

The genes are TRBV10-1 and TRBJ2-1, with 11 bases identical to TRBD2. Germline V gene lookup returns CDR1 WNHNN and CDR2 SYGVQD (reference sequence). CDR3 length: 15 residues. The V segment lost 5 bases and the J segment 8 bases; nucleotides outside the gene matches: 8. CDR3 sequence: CASSTPGTSGDEQFF. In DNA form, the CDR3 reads TGCGCCAGCAGTACACCCGGGACTAGCGGCGATGAGCAGTTCTTC.

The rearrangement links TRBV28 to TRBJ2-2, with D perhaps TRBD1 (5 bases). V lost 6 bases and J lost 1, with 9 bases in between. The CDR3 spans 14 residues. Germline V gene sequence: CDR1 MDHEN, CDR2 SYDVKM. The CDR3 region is CASSGHLNTGELFF. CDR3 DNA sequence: TGTGCCAGCAGCGGACATTTGAACACCGGGGAGCTGTTTTTT.

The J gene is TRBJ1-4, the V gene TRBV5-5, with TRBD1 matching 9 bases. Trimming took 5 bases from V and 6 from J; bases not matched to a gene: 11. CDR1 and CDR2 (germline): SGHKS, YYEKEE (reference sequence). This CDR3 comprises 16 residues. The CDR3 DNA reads TGTGCCAGCAGACCACCCCGGGACAGGGAGGATGAAAAACTGTTTTTT. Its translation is CASRPPRDREDEKLFF.

CDR3 coding DNA: TGTGCCAGCGCTCCAGGCGCTCGACTAGCGGGATTGACAGATACGCAGTATTTT. It is translated as CASAPGARLAGLTDTQYF. The chain links TRBV27 to TRBJ2-3; 11 bases align to TRBD2. Germline CDR1 is MNHEY and CDR2 is SMNVEV (reference sequence). After removal of 8 bases from V and 3 bases from J, the junction contained 16 bases not matched to a gene. The CDR3 runs to 18 residues.

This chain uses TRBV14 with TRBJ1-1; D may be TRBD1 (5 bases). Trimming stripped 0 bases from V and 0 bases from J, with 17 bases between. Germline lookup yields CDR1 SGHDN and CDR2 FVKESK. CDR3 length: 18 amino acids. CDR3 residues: CASSQDRSGTGLNTEAFF. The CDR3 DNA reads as TGTGCCAGCAGCCAAGATAGGTCGGGGACTGGTTTGAACACTGAAGCTTTCTTT.

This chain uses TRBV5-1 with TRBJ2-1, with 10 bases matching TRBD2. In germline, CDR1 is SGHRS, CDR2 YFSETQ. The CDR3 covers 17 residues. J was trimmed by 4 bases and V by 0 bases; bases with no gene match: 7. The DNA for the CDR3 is TGCGCCAGCAGCTTGGCCCCGCTAGCGGGGGATTACAATGAGCAGTTCTTC. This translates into CASSLAPLAGDYNEQFF.

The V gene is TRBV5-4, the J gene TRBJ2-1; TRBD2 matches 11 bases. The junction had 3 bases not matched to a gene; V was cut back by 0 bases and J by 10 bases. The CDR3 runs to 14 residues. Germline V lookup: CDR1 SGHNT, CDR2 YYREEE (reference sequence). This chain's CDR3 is CASSLETSGTEQFF. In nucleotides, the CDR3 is TGTGCCAGCAGCTTGGAGACTAGCGGGACCGAGCAGTTCTTC.

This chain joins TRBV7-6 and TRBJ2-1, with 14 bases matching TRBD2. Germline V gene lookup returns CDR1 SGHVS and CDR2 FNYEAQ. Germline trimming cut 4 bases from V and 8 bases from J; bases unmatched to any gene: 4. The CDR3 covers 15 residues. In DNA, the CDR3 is TGTGCCAGCAGCTCCGGGACTAGCGGGAGCTATGAGCAGTTCTTC. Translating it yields CASSSGTSGSYEQFF. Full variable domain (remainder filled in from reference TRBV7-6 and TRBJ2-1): GAGVSQSPRYKVTKRGQDVALRCDPISGHVSLYWYRQALGQGPEFLTYFNYEAQQDKSGLPNDRFSAERPEGSISTLTIQRTEQRDSAMYRCASSSGTSGSYEQFFGPGTRLTVL.

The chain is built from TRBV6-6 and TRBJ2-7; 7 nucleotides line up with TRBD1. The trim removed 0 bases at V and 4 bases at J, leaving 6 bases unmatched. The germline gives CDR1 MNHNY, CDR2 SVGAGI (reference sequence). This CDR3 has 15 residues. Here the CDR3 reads CASSYSREQGYEQYF. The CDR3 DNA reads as TGTGCCAGCAGTTACTCAAGGGAACAGGGGTACGAGCAGTACTTC.

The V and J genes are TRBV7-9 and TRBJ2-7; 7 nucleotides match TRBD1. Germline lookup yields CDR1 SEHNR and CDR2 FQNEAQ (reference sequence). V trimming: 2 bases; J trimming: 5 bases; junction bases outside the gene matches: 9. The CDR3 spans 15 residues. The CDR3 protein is CASSLPGTATDEQYF. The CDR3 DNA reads TGTGCCAGCAGCTTACCCGGGACAGCTACGGACGAGCAGTACTTC.

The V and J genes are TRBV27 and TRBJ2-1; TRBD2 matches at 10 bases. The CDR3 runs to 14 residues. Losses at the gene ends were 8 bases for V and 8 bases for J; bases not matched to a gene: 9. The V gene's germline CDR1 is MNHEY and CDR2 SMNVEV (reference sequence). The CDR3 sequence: CASCPRSGRDEQFF. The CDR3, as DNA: TGTGCCAGCTGCCCGAGGAGCGGGAGGGATGAGCAGTTCTTC.

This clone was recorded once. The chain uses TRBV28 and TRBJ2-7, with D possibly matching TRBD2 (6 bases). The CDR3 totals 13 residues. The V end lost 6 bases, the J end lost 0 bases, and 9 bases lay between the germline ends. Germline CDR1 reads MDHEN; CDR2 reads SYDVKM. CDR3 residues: CASRTTSSYEQYF. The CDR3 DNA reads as TGTGCCAGCAGAACGACTAGCTCCTACGAGCAGTACTTC.